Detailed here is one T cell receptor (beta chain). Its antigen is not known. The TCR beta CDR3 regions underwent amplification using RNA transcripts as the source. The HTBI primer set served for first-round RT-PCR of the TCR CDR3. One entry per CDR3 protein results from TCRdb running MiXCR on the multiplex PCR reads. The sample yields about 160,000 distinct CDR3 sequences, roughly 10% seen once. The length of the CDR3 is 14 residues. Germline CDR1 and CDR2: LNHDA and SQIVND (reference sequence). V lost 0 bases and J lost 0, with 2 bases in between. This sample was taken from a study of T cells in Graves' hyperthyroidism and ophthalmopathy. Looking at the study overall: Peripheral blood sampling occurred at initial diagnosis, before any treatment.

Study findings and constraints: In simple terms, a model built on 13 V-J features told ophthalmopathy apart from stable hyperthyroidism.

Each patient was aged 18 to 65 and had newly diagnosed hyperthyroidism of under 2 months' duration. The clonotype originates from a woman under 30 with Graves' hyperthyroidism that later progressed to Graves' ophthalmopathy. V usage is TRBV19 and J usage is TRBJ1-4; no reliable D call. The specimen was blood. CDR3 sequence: CASSIDATNEKLFF. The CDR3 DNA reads TGTGCCAGTAGTATAGACGCAACTAATGAAAAACTGTTTTTT.